This passage covers 27 T cell receptor beta chains from one sample sequenced in a study of human T cells and chemical hapten exposure. One entry per CDR3 protein, called by TCRdb with MiXCR from the RACE reads. The repertoire holds a few hundred thousand distinct CDR3 sequences, with roughly 8% as singletons. Time point: pre-sensitization, week 0. Treatment of the sample: therapeutic diphenylcyclopropenone sensitization with weekly scalp DPC. The sequencing used whole blood, collected in connection with sensitization to the hapten diphenylcyclopropenone (DPC). The source is a man younger than 35 with alopecia areata. Some clones in this sample may be carry-over from other donors' samples.

V and J are TRBV14 and TRBJ2-1, with no clear D. CDR1 is SGHDN, CDR2 FVKESK, per germline. Between the trimmed V and J ends, which lost 1 base and 6 bases, there was a span of 10 bases. This CDR3 region has 14 residues. The CDR3 spells CASSQALVSNEQFF. CDR3 sequence (DNA): TGTGCCAGCAGCCAAGCATTGGTATCCAATGAGCAGTTCTTC.

Ten or more counts support this clonotype. The genes are TRBV5-6 and TRBJ2-7; 8 bases line up with TRBD1. The germline CDR1 and CDR2 sequences are SGHDT and YYEEEE. V lost 0 bases to trimming and J lost 6 bases; unmatched junction nucleotides: 8. The CDR3 loop spans 15 amino acids. In DNA form, the CDR3 reads TGTGCCAGCAGCTTGGGTGACAGGGGAACCTCCGAGCAGTACGTC. Its protein product is CASSLGDRGTSEQYV.

A few counts support this clonotype. The rearrangement uses TRBV6-2 or TRBV6-3 and TRBJ2-1; D is perhaps TRBD1 (5 bases). Germline CDR1 reads MNHEY; CDR2 reads SVGEGT. Between the trimmed V and J ends, which lost 2 bases and 1 base, there was a span of 9 bases. The CDR3 is 15 amino acids. The CDR3 loop reads CASSYEQGSYNEQFF. The CDR3 bases are TGTGCCAGCAGTTACGAGCAGGGTTCCTACAATGAGCAGTTCTTC.

This chain links TRBV5-1 with TRBJ1-3; D may be TRBD1 (5 bases). This CDR3 is 16 amino acids long. V was pared by 4 bases and J by 0 bases, with 14 bases between. Germline-derived CDR1 and CDR2 are SGHRS and YFSETQ. CDR3 loop: CASSQIGTGSGNTIYF. CDR3 sequence (DNA): TGCGCCAGCAGCCAAATTGGGACGGGCTCTGGAAACACCATATATTTT.

This clonotype was found a few times. V usage is TRBV6-2 or TRBV6-3 and J usage is TRBJ1-1; D is unclear. Deletions cut 5 bases from V and 3 bases from J, with 7 bases between. This CDR3 region has 12 residues. The germline V gene encodes CDR1 MNHEY and CDR2 SVGEGT. CDR3 residues: CASSGRYTEAFF. Written as DNA, the CDR3 is TGTGCCAGCAGTGGTCGGTACACTGAAGCTTTCTTT.

The genes are TRBV9 and TRBJ2-5; 7 bases align to TRBD2. Germline V gene lookup returns CDR1 SGDLS and CDR2 YYNGEE. The CDR3 runs to 14 residues. Unmatched junction bases numbered 4, after V lost 3 bases and J lost 2 bases. CDR3 amino acids: CASSATSVQETQYF. The CDR3 coding sequence is TGTGCCAGCAGCGCCACTAGCGTTCAAGAGACCCAGTACTTC.

This clonotype was seen many times. The V gene is TRBV24-1, the J gene TRBJ2-3; 8 bases map to TRBD1. CDR1 and CDR2 (germline): KGHDR, SFDVKD. The V gene end was trimmed by 4 bases and the J gene end by 5 bases; junction bases not matched to a gene: 4. CDR3 length: 14 amino acids. The CDR3 protein is CATSEPGGKDTQYF. CDR3 nucleotides: TGTGCCACCAGTGAGCCAGGGGGCAAAGATACGCAGTATTTT.

This clonotype was seen only a few times. The chain combines TRBV2 with TRBJ1-6, with 9 bases aligning to TRBD1. Germline V CDR1 and CDR2: SNHLY, FYNNEI. CDR3 size: 13 residues. Germline trimming cut 11 bases from V and 10 bases from J; bases unmatched to any gene: 9. In DNA form, the CDR3 reads TGTGCCCGATGGACAGGGGTCGACTCACCCCTCCACTTT. Its protein product is CARWTGVDSPLHF.

This clonotype has at least ten counts. V is TRBV7-2 and J is TRBJ2-2; the match to TRBD1 covers 7 bases. Germline V gene sequence: CDR1 SGHTA, CDR2 FQGNSA. CDR3 length equals 15 residues. V shed 5 bases and J 0 bases; nucleotides not matched to a gene: 3. CDR3 DNA sequence: TGTGCCAGCAGCAGACAGGGAGCGAACACCGGGGAGCTGTTTTTT. Amino acids: CASSRQGANTGELFF.

This clonotype was found a few times. This chain joins TRBV27 and TRBJ1-2; tentative D call: TRBD1 (5 bases). From germline, CDR1 is MNHEY and CDR2 SMNVEV (reference sequence). The CDR3 consists of 13 residues. Trimming took 2 bases from V and 8 from J, leaving 12 bases between them. The CDR3: CASSLGQGTGYTF. CDR3 DNA sequence: TGTGCCAGCAGTTTAGGGCAGGGAACCGGCTACACCTTC.

V is TRBV6-6 and J is TRBJ1-5; D ambiguous. This CDR3 has 13 residues. Trimming left V 5 bases short and J 4 bases short, with 9 bases between. The V gene's germline CDR1 is MNHNY and CDR2 SVGAGI (reference sequence). The CDR3: CASSPASNQPQHF. The CDR3 region has the DNA TGTGCCAGCAGTCCGGCATCGAATCAGCCCCAGCATTTT.

This clonotype was recorded a few times. J is TRBJ1-4 and V is TRBV6-4, with a weak D call TRBD1 (6 bases). With 10 bases removed from V and 3 bases from J, the gap between germline ends came to 15 bases. Germline V gene sequence: CDR1 MRHNA, CDR2 SNTAGT. The CDR3 extends over 14 amino acids. The CDR3 reads CAILLGQPNEKLFF. The DNA of the CDR3 is TGTGCCATCCTCCTCGGACAGCCTAATGAAAAACTGTTTTTT.

The V gene is TRBV7-2, the J gene TRBJ1-6; 7 nucleotides line up with TRBD1. The germline V gene encodes CDR1 SGHTA and CDR2 FQGNSA. The CDR3 loop spans 17 amino acids. J was trimmed by 0 bases and V by 5 bases; bases with no gene match: 7. The CDR3 bases are TGTGCCAGCAGCATTCGACAGGGCAGCTCCTATAATTCACCCCTCCACTTT. Residues: CASSIRQGSSYNSPLHF.

V gene TRBV6-5 combines with J gene TRBJ2-5; TRBD2 agrees at 10 bases. The germline gives CDR1 MNHEY, CDR2 SVGAGI. V was pared by 0 bases and J by 7 bases, with 11 bases of the junction left unmatched. The CDR3 runs 17 residues. CDR3 sequence reads: CASSYSIGLAERGTQYF. The CDR3 nucleotides read TGTGCCAGCAGTTACTCGATTGGACTAGCGGAGCGGGGGACCCAGTACTTC.

The chain is built from TRBV18 and TRBJ2-4; a possible D gene is TRBD1 (7 bases). V dropped 0 bases and J dropped 3 bases, with 12 bases sitting between them. This CDR3 has 16 residues. Germline CDR1 KGHSH, CDR2 LQKENI. The CDR3 DNA follows: TGTGCCAGCTCACCACCGGAGGGGGCCGGCAAAAACATTCAGTACTTC. This translates into CASSPPEGAGKNIQYF. The full variable domain, with the rest looked up from reference TRBV18 and TRBJ2-4, is NAGVMQNPRHLVRRRGQEARLRCSPMKGHSHVYWYRQLPEEGLKFMVYLQKENIIDESGMPKERFSAEFPKEGPSILRIQQVVRGDSAAYFCASSPPEGAGKNIQYFGAGTRLSVL.

This chain uses TRBV18 with TRBJ2-2, with 7 bases matching TRBD1. The CDR3 extends over 16 amino acids. The germline V gene has CDR1 KGHSH and CDR2 LQKENI. V lost 4 bases, J lost 1 base, and 6 bases stayed unmatched. CDR3 in amino acids: CASSLNGQENTGELFF. CDR3 DNA sequence: TGTGCCAGCTCACTTAACGGACAGGAGAACACCGGGGAGCTGTTTTTT. Based on the CDR3 plus reference TRBV18 and TRBJ2-2, the full variable domain is NAGVMQNPRHLVRRRGQEARLRCSPMKGHSHVYWYRQLPEEGLKFMVYLQKENIIDESGMPKERFSAEFPKEGPSILRIQQVVRGDSAAYFCASSLNGQENTGELFFGEGSRLTVL.

CDR3 sequence: CASRADLWYQETQYF. CDR3 sequence (DNA): TGCGCCAGCAGAGCGGACCTCTGGTACCAAGAGACCCAGTACTTC. The chain is built from TRBV10-2 and TRBJ2-5, with D tentatively TRBD2 (5 bases). CDR1 WSHSY and CDR2 SAAADI come from the germline V gene. CDR3 length equals 15 residues. Trimming pared 6 bases from V and 0 bases from J, leaving 14 bases between.

This clonotype was observed a handful of times. The gene calls are TRBV12-3 or TRBV12-4 and TRBJ2-5; TRBD1 agrees at 7 bases. The V gene end was trimmed by 5 bases and the J gene end by 0 bases; junction bases not matched to a gene: 3. This CDR3 has 14 amino acids. CDR3 region: CASSIQGYQETQYF. The CDR3 nucleotides read TGTGCCAGCAGTATACAGGGGTACCAAGAGACCCAGTACTTC.

This clonotype was seen ten or more times. The chain joins TRBV5-1 to TRBJ1-1, with D unclear. Germline V CDR1 and CDR2: SGHRS, YFSETQ. This CDR3 spans 13 amino acids. Trimming stripped 0 bases from V and 11 bases from J, with 14 bases between. The CDR3 bases are TGCGCCAGCAGCTTGGCCGTCGGCCTCCGGGCTTTCTTT. Translation gives CASSLAVGLRAFF.

This clonotype was detected many times. This chain connects TRBV6-6 to TRBJ1-4; D uncertain. The CDR3 has 12 residues. Germline assignment: CDR1 MNHNY and CDR2 SVGAGI (reference sequence). V was shortened by 0 bases and J by 8 bases, with 4 bases between the two germline ends. The CDR3 bases are TGTGCCAGCAGTTACTCCCGCGAAAAACTGTTTTTT. Encoded protein: CASSYSREKLFF.

This sequence joins TRBV10-1 and TRBJ2-3, with D hard to call. The CDR3 is 13 residues long. Trimming removed 8 bases from V and 2 bases from J, with 11 bases in between. Looked up from germline, CDR1 is WNHNN and CDR2 is SYGVQD (reference sequence). The CDR3 sequence: CASLEDLTDTQYF. CDR3 nucleotides: TGCGCCAGCCTTGAGGACCTCACAGATACGCAGTATTTT.

This clonotype was counted many times. J is TRBJ2-7 and V is TRBV12-3 or TRBV12-4, with no clear D. The CDR3 runs to 11 residues. Trimming removed 5 bases at V and 3 bases at J, with 5 bases between. The CDR3 DNA sequence: TGTGCCAGCAGTCCCCGCTACGAGCAGTACTTC. This translates into CASSPRYEQYF.

This clonotype was counted between two and nine times. The V call is TRBV6-5, the J call TRBJ1-2; D gene unclear. The CDR3 runs to 14 residues. The germline V gene has CDR1 MNHEY and CDR2 SVGAGI. Trimming cost V 0 bases and J 7 bases, with 12 bases left between them. CDR3 residues: CASSYSKPIGGYTF. CDR3 sequence (DNA): TGTGCCAGCAGTTACTCGAAGCCTATTGGTGGCTACACCTTC.

In its sample, this clonotype was seen a few times. This chain links TRBV5-1 with TRBJ2-3; 7 nucleotides agree with TRBD2. The germline V gene encodes CDR1 SGHRS and CDR2 YFSETQ. V gave up 4 bases and J gave up 2 bases; unmatched junction bases: 7. The CDR3 spans 15 residues. The CDR3: CASSKTGTITDTQYF. CDR3 bases: TGCGCCAGCAGCAAAACCGGGACTATCACAGATACGCAGTATTTT.

This clonotype was detected ten times or more. The rearrangement joins TRBV12-3 or TRBV12-4 to TRBJ2-3; no reliable D call. Trimming took off 4 bases at V and 5 bases at J, with 4 bases between the two ends. This CDR3 region has 11 residues. The CDR3 spells CASSSIDTQYF. CDR3 nucleotides: TGTGCCAGCAGTTCTATAGATACGCAGTATTTT.

This clonotype came up many times. V and J are TRBV6-6 and TRBJ2-3; TRBD1 matches at 8 bases. The CDR3 has 13 amino acids. After removal of 6 bases from V and 3 bases from J, the junction contained 2 bases not matched to a gene. Germline CDR1 MNHNY, CDR2 SVGAGI (reference sequence). CDR3 in amino acids: CASSRQGTDTQYF. The CDR3 nucleotides are TGTGCCAGCAGCCGACAGGGGACAGATACGCAGTATTTT.

Many counts were recorded for this clonotype. The rearrangement links TRBV11-2 to TRBJ2-3, with TRBD2 identical over 7 bases. In germline, CDR1 is SGHAT, CDR2 FQNNGV. With V trimmed by 6 bases and J by 2 bases, 2 bases remained unmatched. CDR3 size: 13 residues. CDR3 DNA: TGTGCCAGCAGTTGGGACTACACAGATACGCAGTATTTT. It encodes CASSWDYTDTQYF. The complete variable domain, with remaining parts taken from reference TRBV11-2 and TRBJ2-3, reads EAGVAQSPRYKIIEKRQSVAFWCNPISGHATLYWYQQILGQGPKLLIQFQNNGVVDDSQLPKDRFSAERLKGVDSTLKIQPAKLEDSAVYLCASSWDYTDTQYFGPGTRLTVL.